Listed below are T cell receptor beta chains from one sample, sequenced in a study of cytomegalovirus exposure and HLA in healthy donors. Clones were read by immunoSEQ multiplex PCR, and TCRdb kept only the in-frame ones, dropping some. The repertoire consists of about 210,000 clones, with roughly 79% occurring once and the leading ten covering 1.5% to 2%. Sequenced material: PBMCs. Receptors were obtained from a male donor in good health and CMV-seronegative. Both conserved end residues are part of each CDR3. A D gene is named only where the DNA matches it firmly. Clone sizes are given selectively: once, few, many, or a class where the clone is expanded.

V	size	J	D	CDR3	DNA
TRBV7-6	.	TRBJ2-7	TRBD2	CASSSASGRASYEQYF	TGTGCCAGCAGCTCGGCTAGCGGGAGGGCCTCCTACGAGCAGTACTTC
TRBV7-9	.	TRBJ2-1	TRBD1	CASSPRQGSYNEQFF	TGTGCCAGCAGCCCTAGACAGGGCTCCTACAATGAGCAGTTCTTC
TRBV4-3	.	TRBJ1-2	.	CASSPRQAVPDYGYTF	TGCGCCAGCAGCCCTAGACAGGCTGTCCCTGACTATGGCTACACCTTC
TRBV5-4	few	TRBJ2-1	TRBD1	CASSSGQNNEQFF	TGTGCCAGCAGCTCGGGACAGAACAATGAGCAGTTCTTC
TRBV25-1	few	TRBJ1-3	TRBD1	CASSDQGARGNTIYF	TGTGCCAGCAGTGATCAGGGGGCGCGAGGAAACACCATATATTTT
TRBV14	.	TRBJ2-7	TRBD1	CASSQPTGGSYEQYF	TGTGCCAGCAGCCAGCCGACAGGGGGCTCTTACGAGCAGTACTTC
TRBV9	.	TRBJ2-7	TRBD1	CASSVGTGDEQYF	TGTGCCAGCAGCGTAGGGACAGGGGACGAGCAGTACTTC
TRBV5-1	.	TRBJ1-2	TRBD1	CASARGGEDGYTF	TGCGCCAGCGCCCGAGGGGGCGAGGATGGCTACACCTTC
TRBV5-1	.	TRBJ2-1	TRBD2	CASSLLAGVMYNEQFF	TGCGCCAGCAGCTTGTTAGCGGGGGTGATGTACAATGAGCAGTTCTTC
TRBV5-6	once	TRBJ2-7	TRBD2	CASSWESGSYEQYF	TGTGCCAGCAGCTGGGAGAGCGGGAGCTACGAGCAGTACTTC
TRBV28	few	TRBJ2-7	TRBD1	CASTAPRDRTYEQYF	TGTGCCAGCACCGCCCCCCGGGACAGAACCTACGAGCAGTACTTC
TRBV19	.	TRBJ2-7	TRBD2	CASSYGGASGYEQYF	TGTGCCAGTAGTTATGGGGGAGCTAGCGGCTACGAGCAGTACTTC
TRBV5-1	.	TRBJ1-2	TRBD1	CASSFPTGGYSFGYTF	TGCGCCAGCAGCTTCCCCACAGGGGGGTATTCGTTTGGCTACACCTTC
TRBV4-1	.	TRBJ2-7	.	CASSQDLDRYYEQYF	TGCGCCAGCAGCCAAGATCTCGACAGGTACTACGAGCAGTACTTC
TRBV9	.	TRBJ2-1	.	CASSPLGVYNEQFF	TGTGCCAGCAGCCCCCTCGGAGTATACAATGAGCAGTTCTTC
TRBV4-2	.	TRBJ1-2	.	CASSQDGTSPNYGYTF	TGTGCCAGCAGCCAAGATGGGACTTCCCCTAACTATGGCTACACCTTC
TRBV7-6	.	TRBJ2-7	TRBD2	CASSLQQSGGIYEQYF	TGTGCCAGCAGCTTACAGCAGTCGGGGGGGATCTACGAGCAGTACTTC
TRBV19	.	TRBJ1-2	.	CASRIPGAVSYGYTF	TGTGCCAGTAGGATTCCAGGGGCCGTGAGCTATGGCTACACCTTC
TRBV27	once	TRBJ2-3	TRBD2	CASSRGEGGPDTQYF	TGTGCCAGCAGTCGGGGGGAGGGAGGGCCAGATACGCAGTATTTT
TRBV4-3	few	TRBJ2-1	TRBD1	CASSQTFGDSYYNEQFF	TGCGCCAGCAGCCAAACTTTCGGGGACAGCTACTACAATGAGCAGTTCTTC
TRBV4-3	.	TRBJ2-6	.	CASSQDWTDLGSGANVLTF	TGCGCCAGCAGCCAAGATTGGACAGACCTGGGATCTGGGGCCAACGTCCTGACTTTC
TRBV9	.	TRBJ2-5	TRBD2	CASSVDSGTSGETQYF	TGTGCCAGCAGCGTAGATTCTGGGACTAGCGGAGAGACCCAGTACTTC
TRBV6-5	.	TRBJ2-7	.	CASSFPGSYEQYF	TGTGCCAGCAGCTTCCCCGGCTCCTACGAGCAGTACTTC
TRBV5-1	.	TRBJ2-3	.	CASSLAPELDTQYF	TGCGCCAGCAGCTTGGCTCCTGAGTTGGATACGCAGTATTTT
TRBV6-6	.	TRBJ1-2	TRBD1	CASSYPGQGSSGYTF	TGTGCCAGCAGTTACCCCGGACAGGGTTCGAGTGGCTACACCTTC